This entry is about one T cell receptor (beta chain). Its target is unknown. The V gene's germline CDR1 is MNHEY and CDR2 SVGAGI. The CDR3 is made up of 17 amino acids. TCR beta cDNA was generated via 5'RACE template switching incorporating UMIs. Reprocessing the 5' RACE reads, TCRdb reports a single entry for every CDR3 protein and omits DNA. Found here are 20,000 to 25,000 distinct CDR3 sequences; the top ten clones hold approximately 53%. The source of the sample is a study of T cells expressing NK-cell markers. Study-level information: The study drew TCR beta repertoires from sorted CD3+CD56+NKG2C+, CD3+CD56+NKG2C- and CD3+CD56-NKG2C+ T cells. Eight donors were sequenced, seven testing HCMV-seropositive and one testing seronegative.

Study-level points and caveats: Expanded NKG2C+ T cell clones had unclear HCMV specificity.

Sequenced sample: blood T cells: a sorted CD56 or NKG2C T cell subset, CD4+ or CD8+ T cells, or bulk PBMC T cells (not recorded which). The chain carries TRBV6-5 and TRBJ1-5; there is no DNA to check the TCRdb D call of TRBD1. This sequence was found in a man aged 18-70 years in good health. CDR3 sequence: CASSSTHGGSNNQPQHF.